These 27 T cell receptor beta chains originate from one sample sequenced in a study of blood T cell repertoires in COVID-19. Libraries were prepared by immunoSEQ multiplex PCR; TCRdb keeps only in-frame clonotypes and omits some of them. This table holds 65,000 to 95,000 clones, 70% to 90% found once. Material: peripheral blood. These receptors were taken from a man aged 65 to 85 with acute or convalescent COVID-19.

The V and J genes are TRBV5-6 and TRBJ2-1; weak D call: TRBD1 (6 bases). Germline V CDR1 and CDR2: SGHDT, YYEEEE. The V and J ends lost 3 bases and 12 bases respectively, with 19 bases between them. The CDR3 extends over 14 amino acids. The CDR3 protein is CASSSPTRLQGQFF. CDR3 sequence (DNA): TGTGCCAGCAGCTCCCCGACCCGTTTACAGGGGCAGTTCTTC.

This clone was detected a few times. This rearrangement joins TRBV15 to TRBJ1-1; 9 bases align to TRBD1. V shed 4 bases and J 1 base; nucleotides not matched to a gene: 4. This CDR3 spans 15 amino acids. Germline V gene data show CDR1 as LNHNV and CDR2 as YYDKDF (reference sequence). The CDR3 sequence: CATSTWTGENTEAFF. The CDR3 DNA reads as TGTGCCACCAGCACCTGGACAGGGGAGAACACTGAAGCTTTCTTT. Combining the CDR3 with reference TRBV15 and TRBJ1-1 gives the whole variable domain DAMVIQNPRYQVTQFGKPVTLSCSQTLNHNVMYWYQQKSSQAPKLLFHYYDKDFNNEADTPDNFQSRRPNTSFCFLDIRSPGLGDTAMYLCATSTWTGENTEAFFGQGTRLTVV.

The V gene is TRBV27, the J gene TRBJ2-7; 9 bases agree with TRBD2. Trimming removed 6 bases from V and 2 bases from J; junction bases left unmatched: 8. Germline V lookup: CDR1 MNHEY, CDR2 SMNVEV (reference sequence). The CDR3 length is 15 residues. In DNA, the CDR3 is TGTGCCAGCAGCCGGTCTAGCGGGACTACCTACGAGCAGTACTTC. Translation: CASSRSSGTTYEQYF.

The chain couples TRBV30 to TRBJ1-3, with a weak D call TRBD1 (5 bases). The CDR3 contains 15 residues. In germline, CDR1 is GTSNPN, CDR2 SVGIG (reference sequence). The V and J ends lost 2 bases and 2 bases respectively, with 13 bases between them. CDR3 region: CAWSKGLWTGNTIYF. CDR3 nucleotide sequence: TGTGCCTGGAGTAAGGGGCTCTGGACTGGAAACACCATATATTTT.

The chain employs TRBV5-6 and TRBJ2-7, with D unresolved. V dropped 0 bases and J dropped 2 bases, with 15 bases sitting between them. The germline gives CDR1 SGHDT, CDR2 YYEEEE. The CDR3 sequence is 16 residues long. The CDR3 reads CASSLVGSTSAYEQYF. The CDR3 nucleotides are TGTGCCAGCAGCTTGGTTGGTAGTACCTCTGCCTACGAGCAGTACTTC.

The chain combines TRBV13 with TRBJ2-3; 7 bases are shared with TRBD1. The junction had 7 bases not matched to a gene; V was cut back by 5 bases and J by 2 bases. The CDR3 spans 15 residues. Germline V gene lookup returns CDR1 PRHDT and CDR2 FYEKMQ (reference sequence). CDR3 sequence (DNA): TGTGCCAGCAGCCACCGGGACAGACCCACAGATACGCAGTATTTT. It is translated as CASSHRDRPTDTQYF.

The chain couples TRBV7-2 to TRBJ2-7, with a possible D match to TRBD2 (6 bases). Trimming removed 4 bases at V and 1 base at J, with 14 bases between. The CDR3 spans 15 residues. The germline V gene has CDR1 SGHTA and CDR2 FQGNSA. This chain's CDR3 is CASSWGGETSYEQYF. CDR3 nucleotide sequence: TGTGCCAGCAGCTGGGGCGGGGAAACGTCCTACGAGCAGTACTTC.

The J gene is TRBJ1-6, the V gene TRBV3-1 (or the pseudogene TRBV3-2); 7 positions agree with TRBD1. V gave up 1 base and J gave up 6 bases; unmatched junction bases: 15. The CDR3 has 19 residues. Per germline, CDR1 LGHDT and CDR2 YNNKEL (reference sequence). Here the CDR3 reads CASSQALFVRGISNSPLHF. As DNA, the CDR3 is TGTGCCAGCAGCCAAGCCCTATTCGTCAGGGGGATTTCTAATTCACCCCTCCACTTT.

The table lists this clone with a few counts. The gene calls are TRBV7-2 and TRBJ1-6; tentatively, D is TRBD1 (6 bases). Germline-derived CDR1 and CDR2 are SGHTA and FQGNSA. V was clipped by 5 bases and J by 6 bases, with 14 bases between them. The CDR3 length is 15 residues. The CDR3 reads CASSPLGGLNSPLHF. CDR3 nucleotides: TGTGCCAGCAGCCCACTGGGGGGGCTTAATTCACCCCTCCACTTT.

The CDR3 nucleotides are TGTGCCAGCAGTACAGGGAACTCTGGGGCCAACGTCCTGACTTTC. It specifies CASSTGNSGANVLTF. The V call is TRBV2, the J call TRBJ2-6; D perhaps matches TRBD1 (6 bases). CDR3 size: 15 residues. Trimming took 5 bases from V and 0 from J, leaving 8 bases between them. Per germline, CDR1 SNHLY and CDR2 FYNNEI.

The V and J genes are TRBV28 and TRBJ1-5; maybe TRBD1 (6 bases). Trimming removed 7 bases from V and 7 bases from J, with 17 bases in between. The CDR3 loop spans 14 amino acids. Germline loops: CDR1 MDHEN, CDR2 SYDVKM. In DNA form, the CDR3 reads TGTGCCAGCATCGGGGGGCGCACTGACCAGCCCCAGCATTTT. Amino acids: CASIGGRTDQPQHF.

The rearrangement joins TRBV28 to TRBJ2-7; D unresolved. Trimming pared 6 bases from V and 0 bases from J, leaving 18 bases between. The CDR3 has 16 residues. Germline-derived CDR1 and CDR2 are MDHEN and SYDVKM. The CDR3 region has the DNA TGTGCCAGCAGGGCCTACAGCTTCCAATACTCCTACGAGCAGTACTTC. It translates to CASRAYSFQYSYEQYF. Together with reference TRBV28 and TRBJ2-7, the CDR3 gives the full variable domain: DVKVTQSSRYLVKRTGEKVFLECVQDMDHENMFWYRQDPGLGLRLIYFSYDVKMKEKGDIPEGYSVSREKKERFSLILESASTNQTSMYLCASRAYSFQYSYEQYFGPGTRLTVT.

The rearrangement links TRBV27 to TRBJ2-7; 8 bases line up with TRBD2. Germline lookup yields CDR1 MNHEY and CDR2 SMNVEV (reference sequence). J lost 6 bases, V lost 4 bases, and 11 bases had no gene match. The CDR3 extends over 15 amino acids. The CDR3 DNA is TGTGCCAGCAGTTCGCTAGCACGGGGGGGTGGCGAGCAGTACTTC. It codes for CASSSLARGGGEQYF.

J is TRBJ2-7 and V is TRBV4-1; the D gene is possibly TRBD2 (6 bases). V lost 0 bases to trimming and J lost 5 bases, with 14 bases between them. This CDR3 region has 15 residues. Per germline, CDR1 MGHRA and CDR2 YSYEKL. In DNA form, the CDR3 reads TGCGCCAGCAGCCAAGATCGGGAGTTAGTCGACGAGCAGTACTTC. Translation: CASSQDRELVDEQYF.

This chain uses TRBV7-9 with TRBJ2-3; no reliable D call. The V gene lost 2 bases and the J gene lost 6 bases, with 15 bases spanning the gap. The CDR3 has 15 amino acids. Looked up from germline, CDR1 is SEHNR and CDR2 is FQNEAQ (reference sequence). This chain's CDR3 is CASSLSDSSWDTQYF. The CDR3 nucleotides are TGTGCCAGCAGCTTAAGCGACTCCTCTTGGGATACGCAGTATTTT.

The rearrangement links TRBV3-1 (or the pseudogene TRBV3-2) to TRBJ2-1; perhaps TRBD2 as D (5 bases). CDR1 LGHDT and CDR2 YNNKEL come from the germline V gene (reference sequence). Trimming took off 1 base at V and 0 bases at J, with 10 bases between the two ends. CDR3 length: 16 amino acids. The CDR3 DNA reads as TGTGCCAGCAGCCAAGCGGGGAAGAGCTCCTACAATGAGCAGTTCTTC. Translated: CASSQAGKSSYNEQFF.

This chain joins TRBV18 and TRBJ2-7; D gene ambiguous. This CDR3 comprises 12 residues. The ends were cut back, 5 bases at V and 0 bases at J, with 5 bases in the middle. The germline V gene has CDR1 KGHSH and CDR2 LQKENI. In nucleotides, the CDR3 is TGTGCCAGCTCAGCGAGCTCCTACGAGCAGTACTTC. It encodes CASSASSYEQYF.

The chain employs TRBV3-1 (or the pseudogene TRBV3-2) and TRBJ1-2, with a tentative D call TRBD1 (5 bases). Germline V gene data show CDR1 as LGHDT and CDR2 as YNNKEL (reference sequence). Trimming removed 5 bases from V and 7 bases from J, with 11 bases in between. The CDR3 is made up of 12 amino acids. Here the CDR3 DNA reads TGTGCCAGCAGCTCCCGGGGGGGTGGCTACACCTTC. This sequence encodes CASSSRGGGYTF.

V is TRBV10-1 and J is TRBJ1-3; the D is unclear. Looked up from germline, CDR1 is WNHNN and CDR2 is SYGVQD (reference sequence). The CDR3 extends over 16 amino acids. Trimming shortened V by 8 bases and J by 0 bases, and 17 bases separated the two germline ends. CDR3 bases: TGCGCCAGCGTGTCCTATCCCCCATTCTCTGGAAACACCATATATTTT. Residues: CASVSYPPFSGNTIYF.

The rearrangement joins TRBV12-3 or TRBV12-4 to TRBJ2-1; maybe TRBD1 (6 bases). Trimming cost V 7 bases and J 7 bases, with 14 bases left between them. The CDR3 contains 13 residues. The CDR3 bases are TGTGCCAGCACTACCGGACAGCCGAATGAGCAGTTCTTC. Protein product: CASTTGQPNEQFF.

This sequence joins TRBV28 and TRBJ1-2; TRBD1 matches at 12 bases. This CDR3 has 13 amino acids. CDR1 MDHEN and CDR2 SYDVKM come from the germline V gene. The CDR3 protein is CAPGDRGPNGYTF. In nucleotides, the CDR3 is TGTGCGCCTGGGGACAGGGGGCCGAATGGCTACACCTTC.

This clone showed up just a few times. The chain joins TRBV19 to TRBJ1-5; tentative D call: TRBD1 (5 bases). The CDR3 has 14 amino acids. The germline V gene has CDR1 LNHDA and CDR2 SQIVND (reference sequence). Trimming took 6 bases from V and 6 from J, leaving 15 bases between them. CDR3 amino acids: CASSKQASGQPQHF. The CDR3 DNA sequence: TGTGCCAGTAGCAAACAGGCCTCGGGTCAGCCCCAGCATTTT. Based on the CDR3 plus reference TRBV19 and TRBJ1-5, the full variable domain is DGGITQSPKYLFRKEGQNVTLSCEQNLNHDAMYWYRQDPGQGLRLIYYSQIVNDFQKGDIAEGYSVSREKKESFPLTVTSAQKNPTAFYLCASSKQASGQPQHFGDGTRLSIL.

The chain recombines TRBV11-2 with TRBJ2-2; the match to TRBD2 covers 8 bases. Germline V gene lookup returns CDR1 SGHAT and CDR2 FQNNGV. With V trimmed by 0 bases and J by 0 bases, 6 bases remained unmatched. The CDR3 runs to 18 residues. For the CDR3, the DNA is TGTGCCAGCAGCTTAGATCAGGTCGGGGGGGCGAACACCGGGGAGCTGTTTTTT. It codes for CASSLDQVGGANTGELFF.

The V gene is TRBV10-3, the J gene TRBJ1-1; possibly TRBD1 for D (5 bases). The CDR3 has 13 amino acids. Germline CDR1 is ENHRY and CDR2 is SYGVKD. Trimming shortened V by 6 bases and J by 1 base, and 9 bases separated the two germline ends. CDR3 loop: CAISSRENTEAFF. The CDR3 coding sequence is TGTGCCATCAGCAGCAGGGAGAACACTGAAGCTTTCTTT.

V gene TRBV20-1 combines with J gene TRBJ2-1; D call uncertain. Germline assignment: CDR1 DFQATT and CDR2 SNEGSKA (reference sequence). The CDR3 is 10 amino acids. Trimming stripped 5 bases from V and 4 bases from J, with 3 bases between. CDR3 region: CSALYNEQFF. CDR3 in DNA: TGCAGTGCTTTATACAATGAGCAGTTCTTC.

This clone occurred once. This chain uses TRBV5-6 with TRBJ2-7, with 7 bases aligning to TRBD1. The trim removed 0 bases at V and 0 bases at J, leaving 3 bases unmatched. The CDR3 length is 15 residues. Germline-derived CDR1 and CDR2 are SGHDT and YYEEEE. In nucleotides, the CDR3 is TGTGCCAGCAGCTTGGGGCCAGGGGGCTCCTACGAGCAGTACTTC. It is translated as CASSLGPGGSYEQYF.

The table lists this clone with a few counts. The V call is TRBV3-1 (or the pseudogene TRBV3-2), the J call TRBJ1-1, with a tentative D call TRBD1 (6 bases). The CDR3 loop spans 13 amino acids. Germline CDR1 reads LGHDT; CDR2 reads YNNKEL (reference sequence). Deletions cut 2 bases from V and 4 bases from J, with 8 bases between. The CDR3 sequence: CASSQLGATEAFF. In nucleotides, the CDR3 is TGTGCCAGCAGCCAATTGGGGGCCACTGAAGCTTTCTTT.